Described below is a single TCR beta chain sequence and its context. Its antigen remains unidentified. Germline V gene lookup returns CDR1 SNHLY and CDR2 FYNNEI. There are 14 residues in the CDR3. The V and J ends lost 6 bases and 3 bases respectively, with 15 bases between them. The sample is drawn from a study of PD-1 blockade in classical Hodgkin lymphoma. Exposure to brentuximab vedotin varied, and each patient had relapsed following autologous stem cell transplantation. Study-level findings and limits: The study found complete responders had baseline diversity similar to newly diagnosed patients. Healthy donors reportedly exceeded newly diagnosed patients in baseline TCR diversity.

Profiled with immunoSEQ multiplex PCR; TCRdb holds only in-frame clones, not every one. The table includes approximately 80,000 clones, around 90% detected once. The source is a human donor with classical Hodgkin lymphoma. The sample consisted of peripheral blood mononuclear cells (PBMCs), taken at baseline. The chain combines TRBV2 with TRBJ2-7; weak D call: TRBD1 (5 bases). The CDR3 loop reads CASSGHGKGYEQYF. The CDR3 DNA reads TGTGCCAGCAGCGGACATGGTAAGGGCTACGAGCAGTACTTC.